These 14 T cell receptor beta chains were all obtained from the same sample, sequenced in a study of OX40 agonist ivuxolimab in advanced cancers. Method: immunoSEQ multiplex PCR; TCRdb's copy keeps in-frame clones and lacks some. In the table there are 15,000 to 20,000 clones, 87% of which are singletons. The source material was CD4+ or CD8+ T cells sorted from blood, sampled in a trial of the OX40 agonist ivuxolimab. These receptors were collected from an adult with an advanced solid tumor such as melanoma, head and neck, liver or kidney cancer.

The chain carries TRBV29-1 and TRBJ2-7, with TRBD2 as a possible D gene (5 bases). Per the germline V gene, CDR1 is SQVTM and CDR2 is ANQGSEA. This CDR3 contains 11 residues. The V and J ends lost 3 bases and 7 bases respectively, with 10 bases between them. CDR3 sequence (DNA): TGCAGCGTTGAGGTTCGGGGAGAGCAGTACTTC. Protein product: CSVEVRGEQYF.

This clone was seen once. This CDR3 reads CASSLRGASNYGYTF. DNA for the CDR3: TGTGCCAGCAGCCTAAGGGGTGCTTCTAACTATGGCTACACCTTC. J is TRBJ1-2 and V is TRBV7-3; D is perhaps TRBD1 (5 bases). Germline CDR1 reads SGHTA; CDR2 reads FQGTGA. V was shortened by 5 bases and J by 0 bases, with 13 bases between the two germline ends. The CDR3 sequence is 15 residues long.

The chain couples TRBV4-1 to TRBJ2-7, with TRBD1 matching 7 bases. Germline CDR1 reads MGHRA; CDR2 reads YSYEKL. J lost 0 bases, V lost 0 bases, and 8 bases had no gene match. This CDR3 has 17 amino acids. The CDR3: CASSQDPRGLSSYEQYF. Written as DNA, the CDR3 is TGCGCCAGCAGCCAAGATCCAAGGGGGCTAAGCTCCTACGAGCAGTACTTC.

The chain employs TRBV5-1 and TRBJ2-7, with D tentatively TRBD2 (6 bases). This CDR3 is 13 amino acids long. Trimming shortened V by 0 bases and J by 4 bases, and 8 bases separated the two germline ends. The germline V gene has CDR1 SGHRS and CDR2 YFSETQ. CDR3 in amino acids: CASSLGLEYEQYF. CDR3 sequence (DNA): TGCGCCAGCAGCTTGGGACTAGAGTACGAGCAGTACTTC.

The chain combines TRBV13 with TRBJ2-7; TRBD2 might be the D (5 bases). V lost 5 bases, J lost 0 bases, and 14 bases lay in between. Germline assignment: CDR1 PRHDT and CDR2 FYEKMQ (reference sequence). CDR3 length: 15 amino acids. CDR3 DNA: TGTGCCAGCAGCCCAAACGGACGGGACTCCTACGAGCAGTACTTC. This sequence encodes CASSPNGRDSYEQYF.

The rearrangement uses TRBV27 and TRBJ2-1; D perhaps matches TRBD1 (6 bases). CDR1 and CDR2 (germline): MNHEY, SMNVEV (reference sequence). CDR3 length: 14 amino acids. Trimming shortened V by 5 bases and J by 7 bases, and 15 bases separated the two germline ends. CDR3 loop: CASSPTGVLNEQFF. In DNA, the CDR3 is TGTGCCAGCAGTCCGACAGGTGTTTTAAATGAGCAGTTCTTC.

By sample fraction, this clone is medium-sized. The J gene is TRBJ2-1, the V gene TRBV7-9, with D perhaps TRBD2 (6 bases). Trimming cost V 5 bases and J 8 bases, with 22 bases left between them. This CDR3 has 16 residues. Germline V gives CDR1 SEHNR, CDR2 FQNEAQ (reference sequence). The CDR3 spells CASSRGGWSGVYEQFF. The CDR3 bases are TGTGCCAGCAGCCGGGGTGGTTGGTCGGGAGTTTATGAGCAGTTCTTC.

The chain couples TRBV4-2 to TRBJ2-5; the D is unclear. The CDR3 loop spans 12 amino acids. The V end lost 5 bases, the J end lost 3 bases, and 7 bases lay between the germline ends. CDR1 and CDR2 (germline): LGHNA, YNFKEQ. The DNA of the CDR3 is TGTGCCAGCAGCGGGTCGGAAGAGACCCAGTACTTC. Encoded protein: CASSGSEETQYF.

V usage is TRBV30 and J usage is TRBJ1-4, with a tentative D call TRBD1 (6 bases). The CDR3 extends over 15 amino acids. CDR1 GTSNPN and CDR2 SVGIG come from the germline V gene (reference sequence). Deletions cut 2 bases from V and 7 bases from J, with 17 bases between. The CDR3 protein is CAWSPKRGGTEKLFF. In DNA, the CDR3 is TGTGCCTGGAGTCCTAAGAGGGGGGGCACTGAAAAACTGTTTTTT. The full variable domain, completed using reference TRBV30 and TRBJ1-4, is SQTIHQWPATLVQPVGSPLSLECTVEGTSNPNLYWYRQAAGRGLQLLFYSVGIGQISSEVPQNLSASRPQDRQFILSSKKLLLSDSGFYLCAWSPKRGGTEKLFFGSGTQLSVL.

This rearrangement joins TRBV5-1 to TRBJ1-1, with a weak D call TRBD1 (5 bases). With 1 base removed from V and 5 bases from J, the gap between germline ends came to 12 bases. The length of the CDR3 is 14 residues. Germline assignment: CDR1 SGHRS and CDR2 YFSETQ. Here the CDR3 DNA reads TGCGCCAGCAGCTTGAGGGACGTTTGGACTGAAGCTTTCTTT. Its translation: CASSLRDVWTEAFF.

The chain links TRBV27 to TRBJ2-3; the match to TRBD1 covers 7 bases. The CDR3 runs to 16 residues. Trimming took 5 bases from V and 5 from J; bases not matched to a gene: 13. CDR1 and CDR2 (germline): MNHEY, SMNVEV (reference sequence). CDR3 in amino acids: CASSVRTGPAIDTQYF. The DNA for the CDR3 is TGTGCCAGCAGTGTTAGGACAGGCCCGGCCATAGATACGCAGTATTTT.

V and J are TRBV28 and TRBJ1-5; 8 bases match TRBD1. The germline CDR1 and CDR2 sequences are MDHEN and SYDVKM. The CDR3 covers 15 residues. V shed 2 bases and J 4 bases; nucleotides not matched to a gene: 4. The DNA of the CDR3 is TGTGCCAGCAGTTTAAGGACAGGGTTTAATCAGCCCCAGCATTTT. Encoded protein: CASSLRTGFNQPQHF.

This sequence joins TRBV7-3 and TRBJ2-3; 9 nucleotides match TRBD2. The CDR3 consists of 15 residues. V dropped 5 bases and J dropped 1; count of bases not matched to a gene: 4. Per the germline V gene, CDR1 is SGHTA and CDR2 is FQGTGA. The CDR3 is CASSPLAGGTDTQYF. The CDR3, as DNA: TGTGCCAGCAGCCCCTTAGCGGGGGGCACAGATACGCAGTATTTT.

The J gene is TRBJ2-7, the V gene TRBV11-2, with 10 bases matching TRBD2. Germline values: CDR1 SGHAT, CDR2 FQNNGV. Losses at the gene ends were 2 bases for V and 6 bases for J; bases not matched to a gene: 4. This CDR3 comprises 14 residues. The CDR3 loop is CASSLTSGISEQYF. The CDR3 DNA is TGTGCCAGCAGCTTAACTAGCGGGATCAGCGAGCAGTACTTC. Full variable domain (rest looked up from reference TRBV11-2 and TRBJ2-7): EAGVAQSPRYKIIEKRQSVAFWCNPISGHATLYWYQQILGQGPKLLIQFQNNGVVDDSQLPKDRFSAERLKGVDSTLKIQPAKLEDSAVYLCASSLTSGISEQYFGPGTRLTVT.